The entry below gives a single TCR beta chain sequence along with its context. Its antigen remains unidentified. TCRdb's table, derived via immunoSEQ multiplex PCR, lists solely in-frame clones and lacks some. Of roughly 140,000 clones listed, 90% are singletons. In germline, CDR1 is SNHLY, CDR2 FYNNEI. Trimming stripped 2 bases from V and 0 bases from J, with 13 bases between. The CDR3 has 16 amino acids. The record originates from a study of T cell responses to AZD1222 COVID-19 vaccine. Whole-study findings and limits: Regions 160-218 and 743-854 dominated among vaccine-associated CD4 TCRs spanning spike. Donors in the cohort were predominantly white British and more often female, and clonal diversity was possibly underestimated. Breadth and depth of Spike-specific TCRs rose after two AZD1222 doses. Per reports, nearly half of all spike-specific TCRs target regions that are unmutated in variants.

The material was peripheral blood, obtained 28 days after the second AZD1222 dose. The receptor comes from an adult who received the AZD1222 COVID-19 vaccine. The V and J genes are TRBV2 and TRBJ2-5; D assignment may be TRBD1 or TRBD2 (5 bases each). This chain's CDR3 is CASSEPGTLNQETQYF. Here the CDR3 DNA reads TGTGCCAGCAGTGAACCAGGGACGTTAAACCAAGAGACCCAGTACTTC.